The 18 T cell receptor beta chains listed next were all sequenced from one sample in a study of cytomegalovirus exposure and HLA in healthy donors. With 60 Vbeta and 13 Jbeta primers, the PCR was carried out. Produced via immunoSEQ multiplex PCR; TCRdb's table is partial and in-frame only. The data show 98,000 or so clones, with around 9.1% seen just once and under 6% held by the top ten. The sample was PBMCs. The receptor set was obtained from a man between 40 and 49 years old in good health and CMV-seropositive.

This clone was counted only a few times. The chain uses TRBV7-9 and TRBJ1-1; 7 bases agree with TRBD1. CDR1 and CDR2 (germline): SEHNR, FQNEAQ (reference sequence). The V gene end was trimmed by 3 bases and the J gene end by 4 bases; junction bases not matched to a gene: 8. The CDR3 runs 15 residues. CDR3: CASSFATGWGTEAFF. In DNA form, the CDR3 reads TGTGCCAGCAGCTTTGCGACAGGGTGGGGCACTGAAGCTTTCTTT.

The genes are TRBV5-6 and TRBJ2-2, with D possibly TRBD1 on 5 matching bases. The germline V gene encodes CDR1 SGHDT and CDR2 YYEEEE. The CDR3 covers 15 residues. The germline V and J ends were trimmed by 4 bases and 5 bases, with 15 bases remaining between them. CDR3 DNA sequence: TGTGCCAGCAGCGTCTCAGGGATGTGGACCGGGGAGCTGTTTTTT. Translation gives CASSVSGMWTGELFF. Based on the CDR3 plus reference TRBV5-6 and TRBJ2-2, the full variable domain is DAGVTQSPTHLIKTRGQQVTLRCSPKSGHDTVSWYQQALGQGPQFIFQYYEEEERQRGNFPDRFSGHQFPNYSSELNVNALLLGDSALYLCASSVSGMWTGELFFGEGSRLTVL.

The CDR3 sequence: CASSLGTSGRREQYF. CDR3 coding DNA: TGTGCCAGCAGCTTAGGGACTAGCGGGAGAAGGGAGCAGTACTTC. This chain uses TRBV7-3 with TRBJ2-7; 14 bases agree with TRBD2. Trimming at V came to 2 bases and at J to 7 bases, leaving 4 bases not matched to a gene. The germline CDR1 and CDR2 sequences are SGHTA and FQGTGA. This CDR3 is 15 amino acids long.

The chain has TRBV11-2 and TRBJ2-5, with 8 bases matching TRBD1. CDR1 and CDR2 from the germline V gene are SGHAT and FQNNGV. The CDR3 length is 15 residues. V lost 3 bases and J lost 0; bases outside the gene matches: 3. CDR3 sequence reads: CASSFRDRYQETQYF. CDR3 nucleotide sequence: TGTGCCAGCAGCTTCCGGGACAGGTACCAAGAGACCCAGTACTTC.

V usage is TRBV9 and J usage is TRBJ1-4; 8 bases are shared with TRBD1. Germline CDR1 reads SGDLS; CDR2 reads YYNGEE. With V trimmed by 4 bases and J by 8 bases, 13 bases remained unmatched. The CDR3 consists of 16 residues. CDR3 sequence reads: CASSSWPGTGGEKLFF. The CDR3 DNA sequence: TGTGCCAGCAGCTCCTGGCCCGGGACAGGAGGAGAAAAACTGTTTTTT.

This clone has just a few counts. In the same sample, other DNA sequences code for this CDR3. J is TRBJ2-3 and V is TRBV5-1, with D possibly being TRBD1 (6 bases). CDR1 is SGHRS and CDR2 is YFSETQ in the germline V gene. The V end was cut by 2 bases, the J end by 0 bases, with 10 bases between. There are 15 residues in the CDR3. CDR3 DNA sequence: TGCGCCAGCAGCTTACAGGGAACTAGCACAGATACGCAGTATTTT. Its protein product is CASSLQGTSTDTQYF.

This clone was observed a few times. CDR3 DNA: TGTGCCAGCAGTTCCCCTTTAGAGAACACTGAAGCTTTCTTT. Protein: CASSSPLENTEAFF. This rearrangement joins TRBV6-6 to TRBJ1-1; D not resolved. Germline values: CDR1 MNHNY, CDR2 SVGAGI (reference sequence). Trimming stripped 4 bases from V and 1 base from J, with 10 bases between. The CDR3 spans 14 residues.

In its sample, this clone was seen a few times. J is TRBJ1-5 and V is TRBV6-1; no clear D gene. V lost 2 bases and J lost 0, with 14 bases in between. CDR3 length equals 17 residues. Germline CDR1 reads MNHNS; CDR2 reads SASEGT. The CDR3 spells CASSETPRVNSNQPQHF. The CDR3 DNA reads TGTGCCAGCAGTGAAACCCCACGGGTTAATAGCAATCAGCCCCAGCATTTT.

The V gene is TRBV2, the J gene TRBJ2-1; D unclear. There are 12 residues in the CDR3. The V and J ends lost 7 bases and 8 bases respectively, with 12 bases between them. From germline, CDR1 is SNHLY and CDR2 FYNNEI. CDR3 coding DNA: TGTGCCAGCATGGGTGAGGTGGATGAGCAGTTCTTC. Translated, it gives CASMGEVDEQFF.

The chain is built from TRBV5-1 and TRBJ2-1, with 11 bases fitting TRBD2. The CDR3 is 15 residues long. The J segment lost 7 bases and the V segment lost 0 bases, leaving 3 bases of the junction unmatched. CDR1 is SGHRS and CDR2 is YFSETQ in the germline V gene. Here the CDR3 reads CASSLGASGGNEQFF. DNA of the CDR3: TGCGCCAGCAGCTTGGGGGCTAGCGGGGGGAATGAGCAGTTCTTC.

This clone has a handful of counts. J is TRBJ2-2 and V is TRBV7-2; 9 nucleotides agree with TRBD1. Germline values: CDR1 SGHTA, CDR2 FQGNSA. This CDR3 is built from 15 residues. Trimming removed 6 bases from V and 4 bases from J; junction bases left unmatched: 6. CDR3 DNA sequence: TGTGCCAGCAGTTACAGGGGGCTTAGCACCGGGGAGCTGTTTTTT. Translating gives CASSYRGLSTGELFF.

This clone has just a few counts. The chain carries TRBV7-8 and TRBJ2-1, with TRBD2 matching 14 bases. The junction had 6 bases not matched to a gene; V was cut back by 5 bases and J by 9 bases. CDR1 SGHVS and CDR2 FQNEAQ come from the germline V gene. The CDR3 totals 15 residues. The DNA for the CDR3 is TGTGCCAGCAGCCTAGGGACTAGCGGGAGAAGTGAGCAGTTCTTC. It specifies CASSLGTSGRSEQFF.

This clone has just a few counts. The chain uses TRBV14 and TRBJ2-3; 7 nucleotides line up with TRBD2. V dropped 3 bases and J dropped 2; count of bases not matched to a gene: 5. Per the germline V gene, CDR1 is SGHDN and CDR2 is FVKESK. The CDR3 loop spans 15 amino acids. The CDR3 sequence is CASSHVGGFTDTQYF. CDR3 nucleotide sequence: TGTGCCAGCAGCCATGTGGGAGGGTTCACAGATACGCAGTATTTT.

This clone was found many times. The V and J genes are TRBV5-6 and TRBJ1-1; D is perhaps TRBD1 (5 bases). The V gene lost 0 bases and the J gene lost 4 bases, with 13 bases spanning the gap. The CDR3 is 15 residues long. Germline lookup yields CDR1 SGHDT and CDR2 YYEEEE. Written as DNA, the CDR3 is TGTGCCAGCAGCTTGGGACAGCTCCGAGGCACTGAAGCTTTCTTT. It specifies CASSLGQLRGTEAFF.

This clone showed up just a few times. The gene calls are TRBV2 and TRBJ1-1; 7 bases fit TRBD1. This CDR3 has 15 residues. CDR1 is SNHLY, CDR2 FYNNEI, per germline. The V and J ends lost 7 bases and 0 bases, in that order; junction bases with no gene match: 8. The CDR3 nucleotides read TGTGCCAGCAATCGTAACAGGGGACTGAACACTGAAGCTTTCTTT. As protein: CASNRNRGLNTEAFF.

This clone has a handful of counts. The chain carries TRBV4-3 and TRBJ2-3, with D maybe TRBD2 (5 bases). The CDR3 is 17 amino acids. Looked up from germline, CDR1 is LGHNA and CDR2 is YSLEER. V lost 0 bases to trimming and J lost 0 bases, with 13 bases between them. CDR3 in DNA: TGCGCCAGCAGCCAAGATAGCAGCGGATCTAGCACAGATACGCAGTATTTT. Translated: CASSQDSSGSSTDTQYF.

This clone was counted only a few times. The CDR3 is CASSLDTNYGYTF. The CDR3, as DNA: TGCGCCAGCAGCTTGGATACTAACTATGGCTACACCTTC. The gene calls are TRBV5-1 and TRBJ1-2; D gene uncertain. The germline V gene encodes CDR1 SGHRS and CDR2 YFSETQ. Trimming removed 0 bases at V and 0 bases at J, with 3 bases between. The CDR3 is 13 residues long.

There are a few counts of this clone. The chain combines TRBV27 with TRBJ2-5, with D perhaps TRBD2 (5 bases). The end of the DNA fits TRBJ2-7 better, so the J call may be wrong. Germline CDR1 reads MNHEY; CDR2 reads SMNVEV (reference sequence). There are 13 residues in the CDR3. CDR3 in amino acids: CASSFTGIYEQYF. CDR3 sequence (DNA): TGTGCCAGCAGTTTTACGGGGATCTACGAGCAGTACTTC.